These 16 T cell receptor beta chains were sequenced from one sample in a study of blood T cell repertoires in COVID-19 (dated by TCRdb to 2018 to 2020). Libraries were built with the immunoSEQ multiplex PCR assay. TCRdb obtained this table from immuneACCESS and retained in-frame rearrangements with V and J assigned. These tables miss some clones; where compared with another copy, unresolved V genes account for less than half of the shortfall, and the remainder is unexplained. This sample lists roughly 52,000 clones; 82% were detected once. Clones ranked in the top ten supply roughly 11% of the sample. Sequences were obtained from peripheral blood. Source of these receptors: a man aged 80 or over with COVID-19, enrolled during active disease.

This chain joins TRBV5-6 and TRBJ1-4; 12 positions match TRBD1. The CDR3 covers 16 residues. Germline CDR1 and CDR2: SGHDT and YYEEEE. The trim removed 4 bases at V and 6 bases at J, leaving 7 bases unmatched. The CDR3 DNA reads TGTGCCAGCAGCGAACGAGGGGACAGGGGGCATGAAAAACTGTTTTTT. It is translated as CASSERGDRGHEKLFF.

In this sample, this clone turned up a few times. The J gene is TRBJ2-7, the V gene TRBV12-3 or TRBV12-4; unclear D gene. Trimming removed 3 bases at V and 2 bases at J, with 8 bases between. This CDR3 is built from 13 residues. CDR3 DNA sequence: TGTGCCAGCAGTTTTAGACACCCCTACGAGCAGTACTTC. It translates to CASSFRHPYEQYF.

V and J are TRBV18 and TRBJ2-5; TRBD1 aligns across 8 bases. V dropped 6 bases and J dropped 2; count of bases not matched to a gene: 8. Germline assignment: CDR1 KGHSH and CDR2 LQKENI. The CDR3 loop spans 15 amino acids. The CDR3 reads CASSLNQGAQETQYF. CDR3 bases: TGTGCCAGCTCCCTTAACCAGGGGGCACAAGAGACCCAGTACTTC.

The rearrangement joins TRBV21-1 to TRBJ1-2; TRBD1, the D gene given by the table, was not confirmed from the DNA. TRBV21-1 is flagged as a pseudogene. The CDR3 consists of 17 residues. The CDR3 DNA reads as TGTGCCAGCTTGGCTAAAGTGGGACAGGGCCCAGAGTGTGGCTACACCTTC. Translated: CASLAKVGQGPECGYTF.

The rearrangement joins TRBV12-2 to TRBJ2-7; the table calls TRBD1, which could not be checked here. TRBV12-2 corresponds to a pseudogene. The CDR3 runs to 13 residues. CDR3 in DNA: TGTGCAAGTCCCGTAGACAGAAACTACGAGCAGTACGTC. Its protein product is CASPVDRNYEQYV.

There are a few counts of this clone. The V gene is TRBV30, the J gene TRBJ1-6, with a tentative D call TRBD1 (6 bases). Germline V gene lookup returns CDR1 GTSNPN and CDR2 SVGIG (reference sequence). The CDR3 is 14 amino acids. The ends were cut back, 2 bases at V and 9 bases at J, with 14 bases in the middle. The CDR3 spells CAWSLTGVGSPLHF. The CDR3 nucleotides read TGTGCCTGGAGTTTGACAGGCGTTGGTTCACCCCTCCACTTT.

The chain couples TRBV3-1 (or the pseudogene TRBV3-2) to TRBJ2-3; 9 bases line up with TRBD2. Germline CDR1 and CDR2: LGHDT and YNNKEL (reference sequence). The trim removed 4 bases at V and 6 bases at J, leaving 11 bases unmatched. The CDR3 length is 16 residues. The CDR3 DNA is TGTGCCAGCAGCCTTCCAGGGCGGGGGGGCCCCGATACGCAGTATTTT. Protein product: CASSLPGRGGPDTQYF.

The J gene is TRBJ2-5, the V gene TRBV24-1; D may be TRBD1 (6 bases). CDR3 length equals 15 residues. CDR1 KGHDR and CDR2 SFDVKD come from the germline V gene. V was pared by 3 bases and J by 1 base, with 11 bases between. The CDR3 DNA reads as TGTGCCACCAGTGATCCCCAGGGGCCCCAAGAGACCCAGTACTTC. This sequence encodes CATSDPQGPQETQYF.

This clone appeared a few times. The genes are TRBV6-4 and TRBJ1-5; 9 nucleotides line up with TRBD1. With 5 bases clipped from V and 7 bases from J, the junction kept 6 bases outside the gene matches. CDR1 is MRHNA and CDR2 is SNTAGT in the germline V gene. This CDR3 spans 14 amino acids. The CDR3 DNA sequence: TGTGCCAGCAGTCCTACAGGGGGCGGACAGCCCCAGCATTTT. This sequence encodes CASSPTGGGQPQHF.

This chain connects TRBV11-2 to TRBJ1-1, with D uncertain. The V end was cut by 1 base, the J end by 3 bases, with 6 bases between. The CDR3 extends over 13 amino acids. Germline V CDR1 and CDR2: SGHAT, FQNNGV. CDR3 bases: TGTGCCAGCAGCTTAGCCCAGTACACTGAAGCTTTCTTT. Residues: CASSLAQYTEAFF. Based on the CDR3 plus reference TRBV11-2 and TRBJ1-1, the full variable domain is EAGVAQSPRYKIIEKRQSVAFWCNPISGHATLYWYQQILGQGPKLLIQFQNNGVVDDSQLPKDRFSAERLKGVDSTLKIQPAKLEDSAVYLCASSLAQYTEAFFGQGTRLTVV.

The genes are TRBV14 and TRBJ2-3; TRBD2 matches 10 bases. Germline lookup yields CDR1 SGHDN and CDR2 FVKESK. Trimming removed 10 bases from V and 5 bases from J; junction bases left unmatched: 9. The CDR3 runs to 14 residues. CDR3 residues: CATSSSGSRDTQYF. DNA for the CDR3: TGTGCCACCTCCTCTAGCGGGAGCCGAGATACGCAGTATTTT.

The chain carries TRBV7-2 and TRBJ2-5, with D unresolved. The CDR3 is 13 residues long. Germline V gene lookup returns CDR1 SGHTA and CDR2 FQGNSA. V was pared by 2 bases and J by 2 bases, with 6 bases between. The CDR3 DNA sequence: TGTGCCAGCAGCTTAAGCCGGCAAGAGACCCAGTACTTC. This codes for CASSLSRQETQYF.

V and J are TRBV4-3 and TRBJ2-2; maybe TRBD1 (6 bases). CDR1 is LGHNA and CDR2 is YSLEER in the germline V gene. The CDR3 sequence is 16 residues long. Trimming took 1 base from V and 3 from J, leaving 12 bases between them. The CDR3 region has the DNA TGCGCCAGCAGCCAAGGGTACAGGGCGGACACCGGGGAGCTGTTTTTT. This sequence encodes CASSQGYRADTGELFF.

This clone has more than one count but fewer than ten. This chain connects TRBV28 to TRBJ1-6, with 9 bases matching TRBD1. This CDR3 region has 15 residues. Germline loops: CDR1 MDHEN, CDR2 SYDVKM. V was clipped by 5 bases and J by 9 bases; unmatched bases: 8. CDR3 coding DNA: TGTGCCAGCAGTCTCGGACAGGGGCGGAGTTCACCCCTCCACTTT. Amino acid sequence: CASSLGQGRSSPLHF.

This rearrangement joins TRBV5-1 to TRBJ1-1; D is perhaps TRBD1 (6 bases). The germline V gene has CDR1 SGHRS and CDR2 YFSETQ. The CDR3 sequence is 15 residues long. V was trimmed by 6 bases and J by 1 base, leaving 16 bases between them. The CDR3 here is CASKGGGSRNTEAFF. For the CDR3, the DNA is TGCGCCAGCAAAGGGGGTGGCTCCCGGAACACTGAAGCTTTCTTT.

Note on this clone: Mismatch with germline at one junction end may stem from a read error. The J gene is TRBJ2-4, the V gene TRBV3-1 (or the pseudogene TRBV3-2); weak D call: TRBD1 (6 bases). The CDR3 contains 15 residues. The V gene's germline CDR1 is LGHDT and CDR2 YNNKEL (reference sequence). The CDR3 nucleotides read TGTGCCAGCAGCCAACACAGGGTCAGCGTTGGCCGACAGGCTTTC. Encoded protein: CASSQHRVSVGRQAF.